Listed below are T cell receptor beta chains from one sample, sequenced in a study of blood T cell repertoires in COVID-19. Sequenced by immunoSEQ multiplex PCR; TCRdb stores in-frame clones only, minus some. The sample gives around 180,000 clones, roughly 80% of which show up once; roughly 5.1% is in the top ten. The sequenced material came from peripheral blood. These receptors originate from a woman in her 30s with acute or convalescent COVID-19. Each CDR3 is given with its conserved first and last residue. The D gene is left open where the match is weak.

CDR3	V	length	D	J
CASSRRGGPGQNSNQPQHF	TRBV19	19	TRBD1	TRBJ1-5
CASSQDGGAGDFLDTQYF	TRBV4-2	18	TRBD2	TRBJ2-3
CASSLALASGDEQFF	TRBV7-9	15	NA	TRBJ2-1
CASSTTQGPLYGYTF	TRBV7-9	15	NA	TRBJ1-2
CASIGGAPWIMNTEAFF	TRBV27	17	NA	TRBJ1-1
CASSPSGRQFF	TRBV11-2	11	TRBD2	TRBJ2-1
CASSTPGQGYGYTF	TRBV6-5	14	TRBD1	TRBJ1-2
CASSFRGNTEAFF	TRBV27	13	NA	TRBJ1-1
CASSLLTGNTGELFF	TRBV27	15	NA	TRBJ2-2
CASSTGGFGGYTF	TRBV18	13	TRBD1	TRBJ1-2
CASSRTGVYTF	TRBV6-2/TRBV6-3	11	TRBD1	TRBJ1-2
CASSEVGSDTQYF	TRBV2	13	NA	TRBJ2-3
CAWSPFGGLKDTQYF	TRBV30	15	NA	TRBJ2-3
CASSLNRNERAAGTQYF	TRBV7-8	17	TRBD2	TRBJ2-3
CASSQGLISGNTIYF	TRBV6-5	15	NA	TRBJ1-3
CASSLDLASYEQYF	TRBV28	14	NA	TRBJ2-7
CASSSTGGVQQPQHF	TRBV3-1/TRBV3-2	15	TRBD1	TRBJ1-5
CAWSALRGARTEAFF	TRBV30	15	NA	TRBJ1-1
CASSPGQGVSNQPQHF	TRBV28	16	TRBD1	TRBJ1-5
CASSETGGARLHYGYTF	TRBV2	17	NA	TRBJ1-2
CASSRTAGTTGELFF	TRBV14	15	NA	TRBJ2-2
CASGLTGGTHGYTF	TRBV12-5	14	TRBD1	TRBJ1-2
CASSPLARLSYEQYF	TRBV7-8	15	NA	TRBJ2-7
CASRDNRGNQPQHF	TRBV7-2	14	TRBD1	TRBJ1-5
CASSVAGFGSPLHF	TRBV9	14	NA	TRBJ1-6
CASGEPGELFF	TRBV9	11	NA	TRBJ2-2
CASRGRFYNEQFF	TRBV19	13	NA	TRBJ2-1
CASSETGDVDEQYF	TRBV28	14	NA	TRBJ2-7
CASSLFGGNEKLFF	TRBV27	14	NA	TRBJ1-4
CASSLDRGEAFF	TRBV5-1	12	TRBD1	TRBJ1-1
CASSGLEGQGNTIYF	TRBV21-1	15	NA	TRBJ1-3
CASSYGQYEAFF	TRBV6-2/TRBV6-3	12	NA	TRBJ1-1
CASSEWTIAGRGSNTEAFF	TRBV10-1	19	NA	TRBJ1-1